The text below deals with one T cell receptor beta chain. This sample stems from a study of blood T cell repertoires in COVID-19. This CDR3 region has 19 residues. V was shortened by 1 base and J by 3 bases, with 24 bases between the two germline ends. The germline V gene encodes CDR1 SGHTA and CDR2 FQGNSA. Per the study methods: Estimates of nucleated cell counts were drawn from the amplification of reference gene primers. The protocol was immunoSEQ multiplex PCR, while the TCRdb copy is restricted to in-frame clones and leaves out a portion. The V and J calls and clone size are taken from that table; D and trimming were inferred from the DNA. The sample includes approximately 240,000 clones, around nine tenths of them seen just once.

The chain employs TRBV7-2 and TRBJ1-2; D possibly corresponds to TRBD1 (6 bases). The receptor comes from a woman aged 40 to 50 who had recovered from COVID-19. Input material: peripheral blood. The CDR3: CASSLDLPSPQGPHYGYTF. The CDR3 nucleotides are TGTGCCAGCAGCTTAGATCTCCCTTCTCCCCAGGGGCCCCACTATGGCTACACCTTC.